These T cell receptor beta chains were read from a single sample in a study of identical twins. A single record per CDR3 protein comes from TCRdb applying MiXCR to the 5' RACE reads. The table has about 100,000 distinct CDR3 sequences, 5.9% seen once; the top ten hold approximately 12%. The specimen sequenced was memory T cells sorted from blood. Every receptor here comes from a woman in her forties or fifties in good health. CDR3s include the opening cysteine and the closing phenylalanine or tryptophan. D genes are given only for firm matches. Clone size appears in some rows only: once, few, many, or a class for an expanded clone.

V	J	D	size	DNA	CDR3
TRBV29-1	TRBJ2-7	NA	few	TGCAGCGTTGCTGCAGTCAACGAGCAGTACTTC	CSVAAVNEQYF
TRBV5-1	TRBJ2-2	TRBD2	many	TGCGCCAGCAGCTGGGGGACTAGCGCCAACACCGGGGAGCTGTTTTTT	CASSWGTSANTGELFF
TRBV13	TRBJ2-1	NA	few	TGTGCCAGCAGCACCTCAGGGTCTTCGGAGCAGTTCTTC	CASSTSGSSEQFF
TRBV27	TRBJ1-1	NA	NA	TGTGCCAGCATCCCCGGGACGGCAAGCACTGAAGCTTTCTTT	CASIPGTASTEAFF
TRBV20-1	TRBJ2-1	TRBD2	many	TGCAGTGCTAGAGATCGGTCTAGCGGGACCCTTTACAATGAGCAGTTCTTC	CSARDRSSGTLYNEQFF
TRBV20-1	TRBJ2-1	TRBD2	many	TGCAGTGCTAGTCGGCCTAGCGGGACGTTAACGGGAGGCAATGAGCAGTTCTTC	CSASRPSGTLTGGNEQFF
TRBV29-1	TRBJ1-2	NA	many	TGCAGCATATCGACGTCGGGGAGGAATGGCTACACCTTC	CSISTSGRNGYTF
TRBV11-2	TRBJ2-3	TRBD1	many	TGTGCCAGCAGCAAGGCCGGGACAGGAAAAACGCAGTATTTT	CASSKAGTGKTQYF
TRBV12-3/TRBV12-4	TRBJ2-5	NA	many	TGTGCCAGCAGTTATGATGATCAAGAGACCCAGTACTTC	CASSYDDQETQYF
TRBV29-1	TRBJ2-1	NA	many	TGCAGCGTTGGACAGACCTACAATGAGCAGTTCTTC	CSVGQTYNEQFF
TRBV11-2	TRBJ1-2	NA	NA	TGTGCCAGCAGCTCACAGACAGATGGCTACACCTTC	CASSSQTDGYTF
TRBV5-1	TRBJ2-2	NA	many	TGCGCCAGCAGCTTCCGGGAGACCGGGGAGCTGTTTTTT	CASSFRETGELFF
TRBV5-1	TRBJ2-3	TRBD1	NA	TGCGCCAGCAGCTTACAGGGGATGGGGGCACAAGATACGCAGTATTTT	CASSLQGMGAQDTQYF
TRBV24-1	TRBJ2-1	TRBD2	many	TGTGCCACCAGGGGACTAGCGGGAGTCAATGAGCAGTTCTTC	CATRGLAGVNEQFF
TRBV5-6	TRBJ1-3	TRBD1	many	TGTGCCAGCCACGATGGACAGGAGTTTAACAGGGCAAACACCATATATTTT	CASHDGQEFNRANTIYF
TRBV6-1	TRBJ1-1	TRBD1	NA	TGTGCCAGCTCACAGGACAGGACCCGTGAAGCTTTCTTT	CASSQDRTREAFF
TRBV30	TRBJ2-1	NA	NA	TGTGCCTGGAAAGTTGTAAGAGAGCAGTTCTTC	CAWKVVREQFF
TRBV5-1	TRBJ2-1	TRBD2	few	TGCGCCAGCAGCTTTAGCGGGAGTCGAAATGAGCAGTTCTTC	CASSFSGSRNEQFF
TRBV7-6	TRBJ2-1	TRBD2	NA	TGTGCCAGCAGCTTACAAACTAGCGGGCCCTACAATGAGCAGTTCTTC	CASSLQTSGPYNEQFF
TRBV7-6	TRBJ1-2	TRBD1	few	TGTGCCAGCAGCTTACAGGGGGAGGGCTATGGCTACACCTTC	CASSLQGEGYGYTF
TRBV5-1	TRBJ2-3	NA	few	TGCGCCAGCAACAGAGGCACAGATACGCAGTATTTT	CASNRGTDTQYF
TRBV6-1	TRBJ1-4	TRBD1	few	TGTGCCAGCAGTGAATTCCCAGGGGGTGATGAAAAACTGTTTTTT	CASSEFPGGDEKLFF
TRBV7-6	TRBJ2-1	NA	NA	TGTGCCAGCAGCTTAGCTCGTCCGCCCGAACCCCCTGAGCAGTTCTTC	CASSLARPPEPPEQFF
TRBV7-9	TRBJ2-1	TRBD2	many	TGTGCCAGCAGCGGATTAGCGGGAGGGCCTGTGGCCTACAATGAGCAGTTCTTC	CASSGLAGGPVAYNEQFF
TRBV2	TRBJ1-1	NA	many	TGTGCCCGATCGGCAGGGGCGGTTAACACTGAAGCTTTCTTT	CARSAGAVNTEAFF
TRBV24-1	TRBJ1-1	NA	many	TGTGCCACTCACGGGGGTGGGGCCAACCGTGAAGCTTTCTTT	CATHGGGANREAFF
TRBV6-5	TRBJ2-7	TRBD1	many	TGTGCCAGCAGTTACTCTAAACCCGGGACAGGGGGCCTCTACGAGCAGTACTTC	CASSYSKPGTGGLYEQYF
TRBV12-3/TRBV12-4	TRBJ2-1	NA	many	TGTGCCAGCAGTCCCGGAGTTGAGCAGTTCTTC	CASSPGVEQFF
TRBV5-8	TRBJ2-3	NA	many	TGTGCCAGCAGCTTGGAAGGAGATACGCAGTATTTT	CASSLEGDTQYF
TRBV4-1	TRBJ2-6	NA	many	TGCGCCAGCAGCCCAGCGGTCTCTGGGGCCAACGTCCTGACTTTC	CASSPAVSGANVLTF
TRBV29-1	TRBJ1-2	NA	many	TGCAGCGTCCAAACAGGACAACGCGTGGGTGGCTACACCTTC	CSVQTGQRVGGYTF
TRBV5-1	TRBJ2-2	NA	many	TGCGCCAGCAGCTTGGAGGACTCCTACACCGGGGAGCTGTTTTTT	CASSLEDSYTGELFF
TRBV12-3/TRBV12-4	TRBJ1-2	NA	many	TGTGCCAGCAGTTTTTCTGGGCTCCGAGGCTACACCTTC	CASSFSGLRGYTF
TRBV24-1	TRBJ2-2	TRBD1	NA	TGTGCCACCAGCCTAAACAGGGGATGGGACACCGGGGAGCTGTTTTTT	CATSLNRGWDTGELFF
TRBV24-1	TRBJ2-2	NA	few	TGTGCCACCACACAGGGATTCGGGGAGCTGTTTTTT	CATTQGFGELFF
TRBV3-1	TRBJ2-1	TRBD1	many	TGTGCCAGCAGCCCTCCCGGGACAGGGAATGAGCAGTTCTTC	CASSPPGTGNEQFF
TRBV6-5	TRBJ1-6	NA	NA	TGTGCCAGCCTCGGACGGACTAATTCACCCCTCCACTTT	CASLGRTNSPLHF
TRBV20-1	TRBJ2-7	NA	many	TGCAGTGCTAGCGGGAGAGCCTACGAGCAGTACTTC	CSASGRAYEQYF
TRBV7-8	TRBJ2-2	NA	many	TGTGCCAGCAGCCGGGACCCGAGGAACACCGGGGAGCTGTTTTTT	CASSRDPRNTGELFF
TRBV7-8	TRBJ2-1	TRBD2	many	TGTGCCAGCAGCTCCCTAGCGGGAGCCACCTACAATGAGCAGTTCTTC	CASSSLAGATYNEQFF
TRBV11-2	TRBJ2-2	TRBD2	many	TGTGCCAGCAGCCGAACTAGCGAGAACACCGGGGAGCTGTTTTTT	CASSRTSENTGELFF